This T cell receptor (beta chain) was sequenced in a study of blood T cell repertoires in COVID-19. This clone was seen a single time. Sequencing used immunoSEQ multiplex PCR; TCRdb keeps in-frame clones, though not all of them. Counted here are 300,000 to 450,000 clones, roughly 86% occurring once; the ten biggest clones make up under 1.2%. Germline lookup yields CDR1 SGHRS and CDR2 YFSETQ. The ends were cut back, 4 bases at V and 6 bases at J, with 15 bases in the middle. The CDR3 spans 14 residues. Sequencing was done on a sample of peripheral blood. The sequence was obtained from a human donor with acute or convalescent COVID-19. The donor label of this sample is uncertain. This sequence joins TRBV5-1 and TRBJ2-3; TRBD2 might be the D (7 bases). The CDR3 DNA reads TGCGCCAGCAGCATGGGGGCGGGAGTGGATACGCAGTATTTT. Translating it yields CASSMGAGVDTQYF.